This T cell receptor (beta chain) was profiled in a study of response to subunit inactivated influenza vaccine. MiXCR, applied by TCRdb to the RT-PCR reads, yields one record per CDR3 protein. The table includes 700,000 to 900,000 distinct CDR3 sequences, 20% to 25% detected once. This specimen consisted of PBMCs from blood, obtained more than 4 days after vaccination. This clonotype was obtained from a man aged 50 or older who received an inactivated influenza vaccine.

The CDR3 loop is CASSRGARGNQPQHF. In DNA, the CDR3 is TGTGCCAGCAGCCGGGGGGCGCGAGGCAATCAGCCCCAGCATTTT. This chain links TRBV2 with TRBJ1-5, with a weak D call TRBD1 (6 bases). Germline loops: CDR1 SNHLY, CDR2 FYNNEI. V was cut by 6 bases and J by 2 bases, with 14 bases left in between. The CDR3 totals 15 residues.